The sequence of this TCR beta chain was determined in a study of identical twins (dated by TCRdb to 2016 to 2017). The study in broad terms: The study deep-sequenced TCR alpha and beta repertoires from monozygotic twins, unrelated adults of various ages and cord blood to test whether fetal clonotypes persist. To rule out contamination, replicate twin experiments were performed at different times with different library preparation protocols. Study-wide conclusions, independent of this receptor: In monozygotic twins, recombination models systematically underestimated out-of-frame TCR alpha sharing, but the models matched the sharing seen between unrelated individuals. The excess sharing between twins in beta out-of-frame sequences was weaker because fewer shared sequences reduced the signal-to-noise ratio. Compared with coincidental sharing between unrelated individuals, an excess of low generation-probability sequences was observed among out-of-frame TCR alpha sequences shared between twins. Invariant T cells such as MAIT and iNKT could partly confound zero-insertion analyses, although diverse VJ usage argued against such confounding for most clonotypes. Fewer insertions were carried by abundant cord blood beta clonotypes, a similar but weaker trend appeared in young adult naive repertoires, and no such trend appeared in memory repertoires. Conclusions relied on cross-sectional statistical analysis, since the same donors could not be followed over many years.

Every donor in the study was a healthy Caucasian. Three pairs of female monozygotic twins, all aged roughly 18 to 30 years, made up the twin cohort. Positive isolation kits from Invitrogen were used to isolate the CD4+ and CD8+ T cell populations. On this clonotype itself: The clone's antigen remains unknown. Base qualities are not provided; no much larger clone lies one nucleotide away.

The CDR3 holds 14 amino acids from the cysteine to the phenylalanine. Only the CDR3 DNA is retained, 42 bases long and in frame from the first base. For this chain, trimming is 7 bases at the V end and 2 bases at the J end, and the number of junction bases without a gene match is 6. Reading the germline V gene (reference sequence) gives CDR1 DFQATT and CDR2 SNEGSKA. Libraries came from 5' RACE. Sequencing used an Illumina HiSeq 2000. Template switching introduced a universal primer binding site; the final cDNA contained a unique molecular identifier, enabling accurate counting of TCR cDNA molecules. Specific primers in the conserved constant-segment region were used to synthesize first-strand cDNA for TCR alpha and beta chains. Each cDNA library was double barcoded, with a SMART-Mk sample barcode plus Illumina barcodes, to control for contamination. TruSeq adapter sequences, together with Illumina sample barcodes, were added in two successive PCR steps. Sequencing of the TCR alpha and beta cDNA libraries was done on the Illumina HiSeq platform using custom primers. The original pipeline was this. Unique molecular identifiers were extracted from raw reads with MiGEC, and CDR3 positions were determined with MiXCR. For each individual, recombination models were inferred using an EM algorithm with the repgenHMM and IGoR tools. The tcR package in R was used for shared clonotype analysis, with sharing normalized by the product of cloneset sizes. To study raw recombination free of thymic and clonal selection effects, out-of-frame nonproductive sequences were analyzed. Starting from the raw public reads, TCRdb applied fastp trimming at Q25, assembled clones with MiXCR and retained in-frame beta chains. When rows share a CDR3 protein, they turn into one entry using the most common DNA and genes. Clone size and V and J calls follow TCRdb, not the original study. This sample holds around 530,000 distinct CDR3 sequences; around 15% were observed only once. The ten largest make up nearly 0.45% of the sample.

This same sample was also part of a study on yellow fever vaccine responses in identical twins. Reported in the second study: According to the authors, in identical twins the way T cells responded to vaccination appeared partly convergent and partly personalized. In the study, vaccine-responding T cell clones were precisely tracked in identical twins.

This clonotype was sampled from a young woman in good health. The sequencing sample was made of CD4+ T cells sorted from blood. The sequence joins TRBV20-1 to TRBJ2-2, with 8 junctional bases fitting TRBD2. In nucleotides, the sequence is TGCAGTGTTCGAGCGGGAGCCAACACCGGGGAGCTGTTTTTT. This encodes CSVRAGANTGELFF.